Given below is one T cell receptor (beta chain) in context. Its antigen is as yet unknown. The CDR3 runs 15 residues. Trimming took off 2 bases at V and 3 bases at J, with 15 bases between the two ends. Germline V gives CDR1 SGHRS, CDR2 YFSETQ. This record belongs to a study of OX40 agonist ivuxolimab in advanced cancers. Study summary: Cohort: 75% to 90% men, mean age approximately 60, aged about 20 to 80. Regarding the study as a whole: At 0.1-3.0 mg/kg, partial responders had clonal expansion among the lowest observed. At 0.1 to 3.0 mg/kg and by week 6, clonal expansion occurred in CD4+ and CD8+ blood T cells.

Only in-frame clones appear in the TCRdb table, and some are missing; sequencing was by immunoSEQ multiplex PCR. The sample includes approximately 65,000 clones, approximately 86% seen only once; the top ten take about 1%. This sequence was found in an adult with an advanced solid tumor such as melanoma, head and neck, liver or kidney cancer. The rearrangement uses TRBV5-1 and TRBJ2-7, with D possibly being TRBD2 (5 bases). Material: CD4+ or CD8+ T cells sorted from blood, obtained in a trial of the OX40 agonist ivuxolimab. The CDR3 DNA reads TGCGCCAGCAGCTTAGCCCCGGGATCCGACTACGAGCAGTACTTC. Translating it yields CASSLAPGSDYEQYF.